The source of this T cell receptor (beta chain) is a study of T cells in Graves' hyperthyroidism and ophthalmopathy. Regarding the study as a whole: With a median lead of approximately 6 months before onset, the model predicted ophthalmopathy. In the blood, most expanded thyroid clonotypes above 0.001 appeared as well. Through a model of 13 V-J features, ophthalmopathy was separated from stable hyperthyroidism.

Trimming removed 2 bases at V and 0 bases at J, with 9 bases between. The CDR3 loop spans 14 amino acids. Germline assignment: CDR1 GTSNPN and CDR2 SVGIG (reference sequence). Template material for amplifying TCR beta CDR3 regions consisted of RNA transcripts. Carried out on the TCR CDR3, a first-round RT-PCR used the HTBI primer set. TCRdb re-derived calls from the multiplex PCR reads in MiXCR, one entry per CDR3 protein. The profile shows approximately 600,000 distinct CDR3 sequences, around 20% of them singletons. About this clonotype itself: Its antigen remains unknown.

The sample consisted of blood. The chain joins TRBV30 to TRBJ2-3; D is possibly TRBD1 or TRBD2 (5 bases each). The clonotype was recovered from a man aged 30 to 39 with Graves' ophthalmopathy. The CDR3 sequence: CAWSRDRSTDTQYF. The CDR3 nucleotides read TGTGCCTGGAGTAGGGACCGTAGCACAGATACGCAGTATTTT.